The 18 T cell receptor beta chains below come from one sample, sequenced in a study of blood T cell repertoires in COVID-19. Clones were read by immunoSEQ multiplex PCR, and TCRdb kept only the in-frame ones, dropping some. The repertoire holds approximately 200,000 clones, with less than 85% as singletons. Material: peripheral blood. Receptors originate from a woman aged 80 or older with COVID-19, enrolled during active disease.

V is TRBV27 and J is TRBJ1-2; TRBD1 agrees at 9 bases. Germline CDR1 reads MNHEY; CDR2 reads SMNVEV (reference sequence). The CDR3 runs 14 residues. V was pared by 4 bases and J by 2 bases, with 2 bases of the junction left unmatched. The CDR3 region is CASSSGTGNYGYTF. Here the CDR3 DNA reads TGTGCCAGCAGTTCCGGGACAGGGAACTATGGCTACACCTTC.

The chain recombines TRBV7-9 with TRBJ2-1; 12 nucleotides match TRBD1. V lost 6 bases and J lost 8; bases outside the gene matches: 8. This CDR3 is built from 15 residues. Looked up from germline, CDR1 is SEHNR and CDR2 is FQNEAQ (reference sequence). The CDR3 region is CASRHTGQGADEQFF. The CDR3 DNA reads TGTGCCAGCAGGCATACGGGACAGGGGGCCGATGAGCAGTTCTTC.

The V gene is TRBV24-1, the J gene TRBJ1-2, with D tentatively TRBD1 (5 bases). Germline V gene data show CDR1 as KGHDR and CDR2 as SFDVKD. Trimming took 2 bases from V and 4 from J, leaving 10 bases between them. The CDR3 consists of 14 residues. The CDR3, as DNA: TGTGCCACCAGTGATTCGTCCAGGGCCTATGGCTACACCTTC. Protein product: CATSDSSRAYGYTF.

V gene TRBV28 combines with J gene TRBJ1-1; no clear D gene. Trimming shortened V by 8 bases and J by 0 bases, and 4 bases separated the two germline ends. In germline, CDR1 is MDHEN, CDR2 SYDVKM. The CDR3 covers 11 residues. The CDR3 nucleotides read TGTGCCAGCCTAATGAACACTGAAGCTTTCTTT. Its translation is CASLMNTEAFF. The variable domain in full, with the rest retrieved from reference TRBV28 and TRBJ1-1, is DVKVTQSSRYLVKRTGEKVFLECVQDMDHENMFWYRQDPGLGLRLIYFSYDVKMKEKGDIPEGYSVSREKKERFSLILESASTNQTSMYLCASLMNTEAFFGQGTRLTVV.

This chain connects TRBV3-1 (or the pseudogene TRBV3-2) to TRBJ1-1; no reliable D call. The CDR3 runs 11 residues. Germline V gives CDR1 LGHDT, CDR2 YNNKEL (reference sequence). Trimming pared 4 bases from V and 3 bases from J, leaving 3 bases between. Written as DNA, the CDR3 is TGTGCCAGCAGCCTATACACTGAAGCTTTCTTT. This sequence encodes CASSLYTEAFF.

This chain joins TRBV5-4 and TRBJ2-1; 7 positions match TRBD2. The CDR3 totals 14 residues. Germline CDR1 is SGHNT and CDR2 is YYREEE (reference sequence). The ends lost 4 bases at V and 6 bases at J; junction bases unmatched: 7. In DNA form, the CDR3 reads TGTGCCAGCAGCCTAGGGACTAAAATCAATGAGCAGTTCTTC. Encoded protein: CASSLGTKINEQFF.

This clone was picked up a small number of times. The CDR3: CASSSGQELYGYTF. The CDR3 nucleotides are TGTGCCAGCAGCTCGGGACAGGAGCTCTATGGCTACACCTTC. This chain uses TRBV5-6 with TRBJ1-2; 8 nucleotides align to TRBD1. Germline values: CDR1 SGHDT, CDR2 YYEEEE. V shed 3 bases and J 4 bases; nucleotides not matched to a gene: 5. This CDR3 region has 14 residues.

The chain combines TRBV19 with TRBJ1-2, with D maybe TRBD1 (5 bases). Trimming removed 4 bases from V and 0 bases from J, with 9 bases in between. This CDR3 spans 14 amino acids. From germline, CDR1 is LNHDA and CDR2 SQIVND (reference sequence). This CDR3 reads CASSTGRPNYGYTF. In nucleotides, the CDR3 is TGTGCCAGTAGTACAGGGAGGCCTAACTATGGCTACACCTTC.

The chain has TRBV6-6 and TRBJ1-6, with a possible D match to TRBD1 (6 bases). The V gene lost 5 bases and the J gene lost 5 bases, with 25 bases spanning the gap. Germline V gene data show CDR1 as MNHNY and CDR2 as SVGAGI (reference sequence). This CDR3 is 19 amino acids long. CDR3: CASSPKLARGATDNSPLHF. The DNA for the CDR3 is TGTGCCAGCAGTCCAAAACTCGCGCGGGGGGCCACGGATAATTCACCCCTCCACTTT.

The chain uses TRBV9 and TRBJ2-4, with D possibly being TRBD2 (6 bases). The CDR3 runs to 13 residues. The V end was cut by 0 bases, the J end by 8 bases, with 9 bases between. The V gene's germline CDR1 is SGDLS and CDR2 YYNGEE. This CDR3 reads CASSVAWGDIQYF. The CDR3 bases are TGTGCCAGCAGCGTAGCTTGGGGGGACATTCAGTACTTC. Together with reference TRBV9 and TRBJ2-4, the CDR3 gives the full variable domain: DSGVTQTPKHLITATGQRVTLRCSPRSGDLSVYWYQQSLDQGLQFLIQYYNGEERAKGNILERFSAQQFPDLHSELNLSSLELGDSALYFCASSVAWGDIQYFGAGTRLSVL.

V and J are TRBV7-9 and TRBJ2-5; 12 bases line up with TRBD1. J was trimmed by 4 bases and V by 5 bases; bases with no gene match: 2. The CDR3 extends over 14 amino acids. From germline, CDR1 is SEHNR and CDR2 FQNEAQ (reference sequence). The chain's CDR3 is CASSRDRGRETQYF. In DNA form, the CDR3 reads TGTGCCAGCAGCCGGGACAGGGGGCGAGAGACCCAGTACTTC. The full variable domain, in which reference TRBV7-9 and TRBJ2-5 provide the parts outside the CDR3, is DTGVSQNPRHKITKRGQNVTFRCDPISEHNRLYWYRQTLGQGPEFLTYFQNEAQLEKSRLLSDRFSAERPKGSFSTLEIQRTEQGDSAMYLCASSRDRGRETQYFGPGTRLLVL.

The chain joins TRBV18 to TRBJ1-1; TRBD1 agrees at 7 bases. The V and J ends lost 6 bases and 2 bases, in that order; junction bases with no gene match: 9. The CDR3 runs to 15 residues. Germline values: CDR1 KGHSH, CDR2 LQKENI. This chain's CDR3 is CASSLGTDANTEAFF. CDR3 DNA sequence: TGTGCCAGCTCCCTGGGGACAGACGCTAACACTGAAGCTTTCTTT.

J is TRBJ2-6 and V is TRBV4-2, with 7 bases matching TRBD1. Germline CDR1 and CDR2: LGHNA and YNFKEQ. V was clipped by 0 bases and J by 0 bases; unmatched bases: 11. This CDR3 is 20 amino acids long. CDR3: CASSQEILVQGNSGANVLTF. The CDR3 DNA is TGTGCCAGCAGCCAAGAAATTCTGGTACAGGGGAACTCTGGGGCCAACGTCCTGACTTTC.

This clone appeared once. V and J are TRBV9 and TRBJ2-7; 7 nucleotides align to TRBD2. Germline V CDR1 and CDR2: SGDLS, YYNGEE. The V segment lost 0 bases and the J segment 6 bases; nucleotides outside the gene matches: 9. The CDR3 totals 15 residues. The CDR3 region is CASSVGGGRTLEQYF. The CDR3 DNA reads as TGTGCCAGCAGCGTAGGAGGCGGGAGAACCCTCGAGCAGTACTTC.

V gene TRBV18 combines with J gene TRBJ2-7; maybe TRBD1 (5 bases). The CDR3 consists of 11 residues. V lost 2 bases and J lost 7, with 6 bases in between. The germline gives CDR1 KGHSH, CDR2 LQKENI. The CDR3 bases are TGTGCCAGCTCACCAGCAGGGGAGCAGTACTTC. This encodes CASSPAGEQYF.

V and J are TRBV7-2 and TRBJ2-5; no clear D. The CDR3 is 13 residues long. Trimming left V 6 bases short and J 0 bases short, with 8 bases between. From germline, CDR1 is SGHTA and CDR2 FQGNSA. The CDR3 here is CASSQWYQETQYF. The CDR3 DNA reads as TGTGCCAGCAGTCAGTGGTACCAAGAGACCCAGTACTTC.

This chain connects TRBV6-5 to TRBJ1-4, with no clear D. Germline lookup yields CDR1 MNHEY and CDR2 SVGAGI. V lost 0 bases and J 8 bases, leaving 13 bases between the germline ends. The CDR3 consists of 15 residues. CDR3 in amino acids: CASSYSSSPREKLFF. For the CDR3, the DNA is TGTGCCAGCAGTTACTCGAGTTCGCCGCGAGAAAAACTGTTTTTT.

This sequence joins TRBV12-3 or TRBV12-4 and TRBJ1-1, with D tentatively TRBD1 (5 bases). This CDR3 contains 13 residues. Trimming stripped 3 bases from V and 2 bases from J, with 7 bases between. Here the CDR3 DNA reads TGTGCCAGCAGTTTTGGGGCCAACACTGAAGCTTTCTTT. Its translation is CASSFGANTEAFF.